These 14 T cell receptor beta chains share one sample of origin, sequenced in a study of monozygotic twins with inflammatory bowel disease (dated by TCRdb to about 2019). Library construction relied on 5' RACE. Sequencing used an Illumina HiSeq 2500. After the reads were reprocessed by TCRdb, one entry was made per CDR3 protein sequence, with no DNA. The sample's own table lists under 200,000 distinct CDR3 sequences. Of the sample, more than 2.5% falls within the top ten clones. Material: blood. Receptor source: a human donor with ulcerative colitis or Crohn's disease, or a healthy co-twin of an affected twin (not recorded which).

The V and J genes are TRBV7-2 and TRBJ2-1; checking the TCRdb D call of TRBD2 is not possible without DNA. This CDR3 is 15 amino acids long. From germline, CDR1 is SGHTA and CDR2 FQGNSA. The CDR3 spells CASSSQGREEIEQFF.

This chain connects TRBV3-1 to TRBJ2-3; TCRdb calls TRBD1, which cannot be checked without DNA. CDR3 length equals 13 residues. Germline assignment: CDR1 LGHDT and CDR2 YNNKEL (reference sequence). CDR3 sequence reads: CASSQRGADTQYF.

The chain recombines TRBV4-1 with TRBJ1-6. Germline V gene data show CDR1 as MGHRA and CDR2 as YSYEKL. The CDR3 has 13 amino acids. CDR3 sequence reads: CASSQDGDSPLHF.

V usage is TRBV7-9 and J usage is TRBJ2-2; TCRdb lists TRBD2, though no DNA is available to test this call. CDR1 and CDR2 (germline): SEHNR, FQNEAQ (reference sequence). The CDR3 totals 16 residues. CDR3 protein: CASSNPGLGTAGELFF.

V gene TRBV6-5 combines with J gene TRBJ2-1; TCRdb outputs TRBD1, but without DNA this stays unchecked. From germline, CDR1 is MNHEY and CDR2 SVGAGI. The CDR3 length is 14 residues. CDR3 sequence reads: CASSYSNAPGEQFF.

The chain carries TRBV6-2 or TRBV6-3 and TRBJ1-1; TCRdb selects TRBD1, and the lack of DNA leaves this call unchecked. The CDR3 is 15 amino acids. CDR1 is MNHEY and CDR2 is SVGEGT in the germline V gene. The CDR3 spells CASRDPDRLNTEAFF.

This chain uses TRBV2 with TRBJ2-2; the D call of TRBD1 rests on TCRdb alone, since no DNA is present to check it. CDR1 and CDR2 (germline): SNHLY, FYNNEI. The CDR3 totals 13 residues. The CDR3: CASRGTGAGELFF.

The CDR3 spells CASYPRLAGLGNEQFF. The rearrangement joins TRBV6-1 to TRBJ2-1; the TCRdb call, TRBD2, lacks DNA for checking. The CDR3 spans 16 residues. CDR1 and CDR2 (germline): MNHNS, SASEGT.

The chain has TRBV10-3 and TRBJ2-5; TCRdb selects TRBD1, and the lack of DNA leaves this call unchecked. The germline V gene has CDR1 ENHRY and CDR2 SYGVKD. The CDR3 has 13 amino acids. The CDR3 sequence is CAIRQGSQETQYF.

The chain employs TRBV5-1 and TRBJ2-3; TCRdb designates TRBD1, a call that cannot be tested without DNA. Looked up from germline, CDR1 is SGHRS and CDR2 is YFSETQ. There are 17 residues in the CDR3. Here the CDR3 reads CASSPWGPRGSPDTQYF.

The rearrangement joins TRBV2 to TRBJ2-5. This CDR3 region has 13 residues. Per germline, CDR1 SNHLY and CDR2 FYNNEI. This CDR3 is CASSDSTRATQYF.

CDR3 amino acids: CAWSVRSYNSPLHF. The gene calls are TRBV30 and TRBJ1-6. The CDR3 sequence is 14 residues long. The germline V gene has CDR1 GTSNPN and CDR2 SVGIG (reference sequence).

The chain carries TRBV12-3 or TRBV12-4 and TRBJ1-2; TCRdb calls TRBD1, which cannot be checked without DNA. This CDR3 spans 15 amino acids. CDR3 sequence reads: CASSLGQGGNYGYTF.

The chain combines TRBV10-2 with TRBJ1-1; TCRdb lists TRBD1, though no DNA is available to test this call. CDR3 size: 14 residues. Germline values: CDR1 WSHSY, CDR2 SAAADI. This CDR3 reads CASSRTGGDTEAFF.